This TCR beta chain was sequenced during a study of blood T cell repertoires in COVID-19. The protocol was immunoSEQ multiplex PCR, while the TCRdb copy is restricted to in-frame clones and leaves out a portion. The data contain roughly 260,000 clones, approximately 86% of them singletons. The CDR3 runs to 15 residues. CDR1 is LGHNA and CDR2 is YSLEER in the germline V gene. V shed 6 bases and J shed 2 bases, with 15 bases lying between them. This sequence originates from a woman aged 18-30 years with acute or convalescent COVID-19. The J gene is TRBJ2-3, the V gene TRBV4-3; D gene ambiguous. Sequenced: peripheral blood. The CDR3 region is CASRESLLLTDTQYF. CDR3 nucleotides: TGCGCCAGCAGGGAGAGCCTACTACTCACAGATACGCAGTATTTT.